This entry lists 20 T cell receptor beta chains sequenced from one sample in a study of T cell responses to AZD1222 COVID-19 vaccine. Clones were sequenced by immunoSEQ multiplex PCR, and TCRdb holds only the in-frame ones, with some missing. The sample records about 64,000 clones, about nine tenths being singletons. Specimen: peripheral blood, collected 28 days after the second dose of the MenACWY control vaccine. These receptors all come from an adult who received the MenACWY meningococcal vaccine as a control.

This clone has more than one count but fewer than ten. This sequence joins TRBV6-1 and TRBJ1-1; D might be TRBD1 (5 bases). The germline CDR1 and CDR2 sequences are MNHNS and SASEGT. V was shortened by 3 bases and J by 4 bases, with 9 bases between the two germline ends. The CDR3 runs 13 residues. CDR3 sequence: CASSEWGVTEAFF. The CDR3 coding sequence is TGTGCCAGCAGTGAGTGGGGGGTCACTGAAGCTTTCTTT.

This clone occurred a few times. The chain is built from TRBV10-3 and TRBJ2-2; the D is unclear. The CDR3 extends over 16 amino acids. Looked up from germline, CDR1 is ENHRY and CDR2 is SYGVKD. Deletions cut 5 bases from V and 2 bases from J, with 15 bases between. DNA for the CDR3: TGTGCCATCAGTATGGCTACAGCGATTAACACCGGGGAGCTGTTTTTT. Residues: CAISMATAINTGELFF.

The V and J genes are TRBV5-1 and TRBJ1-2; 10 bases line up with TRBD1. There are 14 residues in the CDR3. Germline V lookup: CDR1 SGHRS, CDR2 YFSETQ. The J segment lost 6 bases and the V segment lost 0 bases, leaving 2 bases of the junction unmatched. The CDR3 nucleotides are TGCGCCAGCAGCTTGGGACAGGGGGCAAATGGCTACACCTTC. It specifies CASSLGQGANGYTF. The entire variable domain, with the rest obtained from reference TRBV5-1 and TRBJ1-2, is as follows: KAGVTQTPRYLIKTRGQQVTLSCSPISGHRSVSWYQQTPGQGLQFLFEYFSETQRNKGNFPGRFSGRQFSNSRSEMNVSTLELGDSALYLCASSLGQGANGYTFGSGTRLTVV.

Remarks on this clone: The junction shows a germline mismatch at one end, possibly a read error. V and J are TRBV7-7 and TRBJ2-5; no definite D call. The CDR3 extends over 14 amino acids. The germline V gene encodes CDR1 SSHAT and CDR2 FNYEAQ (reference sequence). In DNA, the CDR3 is TGTGCTAGCAGCATAAGGGTTGGGCAAGAGACCCAGTACTTC. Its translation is CASSIRVGQETQYF.

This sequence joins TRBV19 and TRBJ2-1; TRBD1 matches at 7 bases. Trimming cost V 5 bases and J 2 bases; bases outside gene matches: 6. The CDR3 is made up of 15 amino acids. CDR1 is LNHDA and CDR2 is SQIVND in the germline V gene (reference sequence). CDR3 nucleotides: TGTGCCAGTAGTCAAGAGACAGGGACCTACAATGAGCAGTTCTTC. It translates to CASSQETGTYNEQFF.

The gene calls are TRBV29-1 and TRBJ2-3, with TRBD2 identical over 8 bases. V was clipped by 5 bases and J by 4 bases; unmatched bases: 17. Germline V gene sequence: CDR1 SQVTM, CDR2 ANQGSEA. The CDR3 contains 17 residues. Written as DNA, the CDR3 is TGCAGCGTTTTGGGGATTGGGACTAGAGAAATTGCAGATACGCAGTATTTT. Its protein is CSVLGIGTREIADTQYF.

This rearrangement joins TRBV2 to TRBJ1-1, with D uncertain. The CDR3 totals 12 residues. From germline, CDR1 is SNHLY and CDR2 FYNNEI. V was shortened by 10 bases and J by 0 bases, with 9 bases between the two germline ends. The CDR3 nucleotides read TGTGCCACAAGGCTGTTGAACACTGAAGCTTTCTTT. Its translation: CATRLLNTEAFF.

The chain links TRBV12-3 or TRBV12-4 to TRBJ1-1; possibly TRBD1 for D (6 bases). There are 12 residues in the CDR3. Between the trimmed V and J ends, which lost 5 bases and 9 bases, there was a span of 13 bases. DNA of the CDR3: TGTGCCAGCAGTCAAAGACAGGTAAAAGCTTTCTTT. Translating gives CASSQRQVKAFF.

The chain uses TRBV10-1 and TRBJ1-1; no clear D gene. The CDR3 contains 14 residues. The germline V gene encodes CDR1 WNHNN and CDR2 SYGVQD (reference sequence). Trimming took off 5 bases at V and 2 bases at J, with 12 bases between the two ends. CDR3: CASSHSRENTEAFF. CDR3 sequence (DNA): TGCGCCAGCAGTCATTCAAGGGAAAACACTGAAGCTTTCTTT.

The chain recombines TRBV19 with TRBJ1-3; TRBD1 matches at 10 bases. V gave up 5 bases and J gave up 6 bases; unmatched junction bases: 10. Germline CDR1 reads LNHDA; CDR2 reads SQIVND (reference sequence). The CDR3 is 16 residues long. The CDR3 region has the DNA TGTGCCAGTAGTCTGAGGGGACAGGGGAAGACAAACACCATATATTTT. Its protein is CASSLRGQGKTNTIYF.

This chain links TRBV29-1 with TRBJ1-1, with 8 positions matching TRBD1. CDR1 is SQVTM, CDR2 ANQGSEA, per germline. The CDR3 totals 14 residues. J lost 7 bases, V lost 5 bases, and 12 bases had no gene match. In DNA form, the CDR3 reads TGCAGCGTTTACACCACCGGGACAGGCCATGAAGCTTTCTTT. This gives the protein CSVYTTGTGHEAFF.

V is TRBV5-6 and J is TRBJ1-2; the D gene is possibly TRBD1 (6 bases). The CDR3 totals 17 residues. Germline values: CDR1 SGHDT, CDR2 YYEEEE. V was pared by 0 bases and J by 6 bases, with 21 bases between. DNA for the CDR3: TGTGCCAGCAGCTTGGACGAGCTGGGGGCCCTCTTGGATGGCTACACCTTC. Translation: CASSLDELGALLDGYTF.

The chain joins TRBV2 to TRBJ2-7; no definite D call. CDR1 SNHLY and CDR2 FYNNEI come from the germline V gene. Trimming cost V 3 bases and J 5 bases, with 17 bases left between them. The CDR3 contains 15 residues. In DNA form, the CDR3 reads TGTGCCAGCAGTGAGCATATGAGGATGTTCGACGAGCAGTACTTC. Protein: CASSEHMRMFDEQYF.

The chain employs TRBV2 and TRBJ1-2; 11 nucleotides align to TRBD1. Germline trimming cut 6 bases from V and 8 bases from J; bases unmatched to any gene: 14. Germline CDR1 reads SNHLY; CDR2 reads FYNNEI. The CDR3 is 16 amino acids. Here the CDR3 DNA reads TGTGCCAGCAGCGACACAACTGGGACAGGGGGGAGGGGCTACACCTTC. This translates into CASSDTTGTGGRGYTF. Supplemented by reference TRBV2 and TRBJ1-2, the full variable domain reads EPEVTQTPSHQVTQMGQEVILRCVPISNHLYFYWYRQILGQKVEFLVSFYNNEISEKSEIFDDQFSVERPDGSNFTLKIRSTKLEDSAMYFCASSDTTGTGGRGYTFGSGTRLTVV.

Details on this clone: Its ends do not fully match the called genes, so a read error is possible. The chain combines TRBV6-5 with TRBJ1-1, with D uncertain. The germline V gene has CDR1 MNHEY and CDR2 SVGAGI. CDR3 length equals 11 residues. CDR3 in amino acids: CASSLKTEAFF. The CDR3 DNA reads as TGTGCCAGCAGTCTGAAGACTGAAGCTTTCTTT.

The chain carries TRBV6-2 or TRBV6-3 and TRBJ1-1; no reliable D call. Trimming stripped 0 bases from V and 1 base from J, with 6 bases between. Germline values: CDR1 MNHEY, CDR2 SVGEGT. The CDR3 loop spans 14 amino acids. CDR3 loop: CASSYSGWNTEAFF. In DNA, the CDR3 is TGTGCCAGCAGTTACTCTGGCTGGAACACTGAAGCTTTCTTT.

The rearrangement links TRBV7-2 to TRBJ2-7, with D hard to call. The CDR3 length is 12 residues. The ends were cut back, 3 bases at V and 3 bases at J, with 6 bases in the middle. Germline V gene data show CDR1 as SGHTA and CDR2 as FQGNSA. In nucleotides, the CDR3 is TGTGCCAGCAGCTTCAGTGGCTACGAGCAGTACTTC. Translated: CASSFSGYEQYF.

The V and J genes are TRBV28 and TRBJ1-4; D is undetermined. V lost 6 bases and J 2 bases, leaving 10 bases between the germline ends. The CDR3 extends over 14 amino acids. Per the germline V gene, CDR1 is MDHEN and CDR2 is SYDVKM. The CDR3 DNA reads TGTGCCAGCAGGTTGGGCAGTACTAATGAAAAACTGTTTTTT. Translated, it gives CASRLGSTNEKLFF.

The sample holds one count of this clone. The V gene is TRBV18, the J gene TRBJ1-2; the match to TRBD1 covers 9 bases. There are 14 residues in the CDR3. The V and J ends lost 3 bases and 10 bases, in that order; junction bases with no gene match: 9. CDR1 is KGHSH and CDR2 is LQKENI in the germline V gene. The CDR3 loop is CASSPSGTGSTYTF. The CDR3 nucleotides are TGTGCCAGCTCACCTTCCGGGACAGGGTCGACCTACACCTTC. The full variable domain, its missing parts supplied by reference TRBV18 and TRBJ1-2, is NAGVMQNPRHLVRRRGQEARLRCSPMKGHSHVYWYRQLPEEGLKFMVYLQKENIIDESGMPKERFSAEFPKEGPSILRIQQVVRGDSAAYFCASSPSGTGSTYTFGSGTRLTVV.

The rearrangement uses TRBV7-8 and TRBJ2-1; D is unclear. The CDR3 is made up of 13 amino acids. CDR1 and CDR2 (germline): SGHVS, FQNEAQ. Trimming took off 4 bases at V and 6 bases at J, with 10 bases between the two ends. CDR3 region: CASSSLPGNEQFF. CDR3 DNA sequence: TGTGCCAGCAGCTCCTTACCGGGCAATGAGCAGTTCTTC.